The present TCR beta chain was sequenced within a study of blood T cell repertoires in COVID-19. Study information: Material from acute and convalescent COVID-19 was sourced from the United States, Italy and Spain. T cells, B-cell-depleted T cells, or PBMCs supplied cDNA or gDNA.

In the original workflow: Amplification of reference gene primers provided the estimated nucleated cell counts. Produced via immunoSEQ multiplex PCR; TCRdb's table is partial and in-frame only. V and J calls and clone size are as listed in that table; D and trimming were resolved from the DNA. Here the sample spans under 350,000 clones, less than 90% being singletons. The sample taken for sequencing was peripheral blood. This TCR was sampled from a human donor in a cohort sampled during active COVID-19.

CDR3 sequence (DNA): TGTGCCAGCAGAAAAGGGGTGGCGCGCTACGAGCAGTACTTC. Protein: CASRKGVARYEQYF. This chain uses TRBV13 with TRBJ2-7, with D possibly matching TRBD1 (5 bases). CDR1 PRHDT and CDR2 FYEKMQ come from the germline V gene (reference sequence). Trimming took 6 bases from V and 3 from J, leaving 15 bases between them. The CDR3 has 14 amino acids.